This entry features one T cell receptor beta chain sequence. With 9 bases clipped from V and 10 bases from J, the junction kept 6 bases outside the gene matches. The V gene's germline CDR1 is MDHEN and CDR2 SYDVKM. This CDR3 region has 13 residues. The library tagged individual cDNA molecules with unique molecular identifiers. TCRdb used MiXCR to reprocess the reads, holding one entry per CDR3 protein. The sample holds 300 to 400 distinct CDR3 sequences; roughly 44% are singletons and the top ten take approximately 12%. This record comes from a study of human T cells and chemical hapten exposure. Regarding treatment: therapeutic diphenylcyclopropenone sensitization with weekly scalp DPC.

This rearrangement joins TRBV28 to TRBJ2-1, with 13 positions matching TRBD2. Material: whole blood, obtained before DPC sensitization or 2, 6, or about 24 weeks after (not recorded which). The TCR was taken from an adult with alopecia areata. Some clones in this sample may be carry-over from other donors' samples. This table probably holds off-target reads from a library built for another chain. CDR3 amino acids: CASNTGLAGEQFF. In nucleotides, the CDR3 is TGTGCCAGTAACACGGGACTAGCGGGAGAGCAGTTCTTC.